This is a list of T cell receptor beta chains from one sample in a study of cytomegalovirus exposure and HLA in healthy donors. Assay used: immunoSEQ multiplex PCR; TCRdb lists only in-frame clones, some missing. The sample shows more than 110,000 clones, around 81% of them seen only once. Sequencing was done on a sample of PBMCs. The receptors derive from a male donor in good health and CMV-seronegative. Each CDR3 is given with its conserved first and last residue. Fields, in order: CDR3 length, clone size, D gene, J gene, V gene, CDR3 DNA, CDR3 protein. D genes are given only for firm matches. Rows give clone size only sometimes, using once, few, many, or a class for an expanded clone.

cdr3_length: 18
clone_size: .
d_call: TRBD2
j_call: TRBJ2-1
v_call: TRBV5-6
cdr3_nt: TGTGCCAGCAGCTTGGCAGTTTCCCTAGCGGGGAATGGCAATGAGCAGTTCTTC
cdr3_aa: CASSLAVSLAGNGNEQFF

cdr3_length: 17
clone_size: .
d_call: .
j_call: TRBJ2-2
v_call: TRBV18
cdr3_nt: TGTGCCAGCTCACCACCTCGAGGGGGAGCGAACACCGGGGAGCTGTTTTTT
cdr3_aa: CASSPPRGGANTGELFF

cdr3_length: 14
clone_size: .
d_call: TRBD1
j_call: TRBJ1-4
v_call: TRBV25-1
cdr3_nt: TGTGCCAGCAGTGAACCGGACAGGGGTGAAAAACTGTTTTTT
cdr3_aa: CASSEPDRGEKLFF

cdr3_length: 18
clone_size: .
d_call: .
j_call: TRBJ1-1
v_call: TRBV18
cdr3_nt: TGTGCCAGCTCACCACCGGGGCTCTCAGCAAACATGAACACTGAAGCTTTCTTT
cdr3_aa: CASSPPGLSANMNTEAFF

cdr3_length: 15
clone_size: .
d_call: .
j_call: TRBJ2-7
v_call: TRBV5-8
cdr3_nt: TGTGCCAGCAGCTTGGCCGTCAGGAGGACCTACGAGCAGTACTTC
cdr3_aa: CASSLAVRRTYEQYF

cdr3_length: 13
clone_size: few
d_call: .
j_call: TRBJ1-1
v_call: TRBV6-4
cdr3_nt: TGTGCCAGCAGTGAAGACAGTGACACTGAAGCTTTCTTT
cdr3_aa: CASSEDSDTEAFF

cdr3_length: 13
clone_size: .
d_call: .
j_call: TRBJ1-3
v_call: TRBV11-2
cdr3_nt: TGTGCCAGCAGCCAACAAACAGGAAACACCATATATTTT
cdr3_aa: CASSQQTGNTIYF

cdr3_length: 14
clone_size: .
d_call: .
j_call: TRBJ2-7
v_call: TRBV5-6
cdr3_nt: TGTGCCAGCAGCTTGGACAGGGTGAGCTACGAGCAGTACTTC
cdr3_aa: CASSLDRVSYEQYF

cdr3_length: 12
clone_size: .
d_call: .
j_call: TRBJ1-1
v_call: TRBV7-2
cdr3_nt: TGTGCCAGCAGCCACATATACAGGGTCGCTTTCTTT
cdr3_aa: CASSHIYRVAFF

cdr3_length: 14
clone_size: .
d_call: TRBD1
j_call: TRBJ2-7
v_call: TRBV29-1
cdr3_nt: TGCAGCGCAGAAACAGGGGGAGTATCCTACGAGCAGTACTTC
cdr3_aa: CSAETGGVSYEQYF

cdr3_length: 16
clone_size: few
d_call: TRBD2
j_call: TRBJ2-7
v_call: TRBV5-4
cdr3_nt: TGTGCCAGCAGCTTGAATCTAGCGGGACCCATATACGAGCAGTACTTC
cdr3_aa: CASSLNLAGPIYEQYF

cdr3_length: 15
clone_size: .
d_call: .
j_call: TRBJ2-7
v_call: TRBV5-6
cdr3_nt: TGTGCCAGCAGCTGGGAGGTTAGCGGCTCCTACGAGCAGTACTTC
cdr3_aa: CASSWEVSGSYEQYF

cdr3_length: 17
clone_size: .
d_call: .
j_call: TRBJ2-3
v_call: TRBV7-6
cdr3_nt: TGTGCCAGCAGCTTAGGAGTCTTGGCGCAGGGCACAGATACGCAGTATTTT
cdr3_aa: CASSLGVLAQGTDTQYF

cdr3_length: 13
clone_size: few
d_call: .
j_call: TRBJ2-5
v_call: TRBV5-1
cdr3_nt: TGCGCCAGCAGCTCGGACTTATCAGGGACCCAGTACTTC
cdr3_aa: CASSSDLSGTQYF

cdr3_length: 14
clone_size: .
d_call: .
j_call: TRBJ1-4
v_call: TRBV27
cdr3_nt: TGTGCCAGCAGACCCTACTCTGCGAATGAAAAACTGTTTTTT
cdr3_aa: CASRPYSANEKLFF

cdr3_length: 15
clone_size: few
d_call: .
j_call: TRBJ2-5
v_call: TRBV10-3
cdr3_nt: TGTGCCATCAGTGCTTCGAGCGGATTACAAGAGACCCAGTACTTC
cdr3_aa: CAISASSGLQETQYF

cdr3_length: 15
clone_size: .
d_call: .
j_call: TRBJ2-3
v_call: TRBV11-3
cdr3_nt: TGTGCCAGCAGCTTAGGACGGGAGTCCCCAGATACGCAGTATTTT
cdr3_aa: CASSLGRESPDTQYF

cdr3_length: 17
clone_size: .
d_call: .
j_call: TRBJ2-5
v_call: TRBV21-1
cdr3_nt: TGTGCCAGCAGCAAATGTCCTAGCGGGACCGACGGAGAGACCCAGTACTTC
cdr3_aa: CASSKCPSGTDGETQYF

cdr3_length: 15
clone_size: few
d_call: TRBD1
j_call: TRBJ1-3
v_call: TRBV18
cdr3_nt: TGTGCCAGCTCAAAGGACAGGGGCGCTGGAAACACCATATATTTT
cdr3_aa: CASSKDRGAGNTIYF

cdr3_length: 18
clone_size: .
d_call: TRBD1
j_call: TRBJ2-3
v_call: TRBV5-8
cdr3_nt: TGTGCCAGCAGCCATTGGAGGGGGCAGGGGGCTCCGGCCGATACGCAGTATTTT
cdr3_aa: CASSHWRGQGAPADTQYF

cdr3_length: 15
clone_size: .
d_call: TRBD2
j_call: TRBJ2-4
v_call: TRBV30
cdr3_nt: TGTGCCTGGAGTAATATAGCGGGGGATTCAAACATTCAGTACTTC
cdr3_aa: CAWSNIAGDSNIQYF

cdr3_length: 14
clone_size: .
d_call: .
j_call: TRBJ1-2
v_call: TRBV7-6
cdr3_nt: TGTGCCAGCAGCTTAGGCGGCAGGGTGGGTGGCTACACCTTC
cdr3_aa: CASSLGGRVGGYTF

cdr3_length: 12
clone_size: .
d_call: .
j_call: TRBJ2-7
v_call: TRBV11-2
cdr3_nt: TGTGCCAGCAGCTGGGGGGCCTACGAGCAGTACTTC
cdr3_aa: CASSWGAYEQYF

cdr3_length: 16
clone_size: .
d_call: TRBD1
j_call: TRBJ2-1
v_call: TRBV5-1
cdr3_nt: TGCGCCAGCAGCTTGGATGGACAGGGGGGCTACAATGAGCAGTTCTTC
cdr3_aa: CASSLDGQGGYNEQFF

cdr3_length: 16
clone_size: .
d_call: TRBD1
j_call: TRBJ2-7
v_call: TRBV7-2
cdr3_nt: TGTGCCAGCAGCTTAACGTGGGACAGTTCCTCCTACGAGCAGTACTTC
cdr3_aa: CASSLTWDSSSYEQYF

cdr3_length: 13
clone_size: .
d_call: .
j_call: TRBJ2-7
v_call: TRBV7-3
cdr3_nt: TGTGCCAGCAGCCCGACTAGTAGCTACGAGCAGTACTTC
cdr3_aa: CASSPTSSYEQYF

cdr3_length: 14
clone_size: .
d_call: TRBD1
j_call: TRBJ2-7
v_call: TRBV27
cdr3_nt: TGTGCCAGCAACCCGGGACAGGGGGCTTACGAGCAGTACTTC
cdr3_aa: CASNPGQGAYEQYF

cdr3_length: 18
clone_size: .
d_call: TRBD2
j_call: TRBJ2-2
v_call: TRBV4-1
cdr3_nt: TGCGCCAGCAGCCGCGCACTAGCGGGGGGGTCATTCCCCGGGGAGCTGTTTTTT
cdr3_aa: CASSRALAGGSFPGELFF

cdr3_length: 17
clone_size: .
d_call: TRBD1
j_call: TRBJ2-3
v_call: TRBV11-2
cdr3_nt: TGTGCCAGCAGCATTAGAAGTCCGGGACAGCTCACAGATACGCAGTATTTT
cdr3_aa: CASSIRSPGQLTDTQYF